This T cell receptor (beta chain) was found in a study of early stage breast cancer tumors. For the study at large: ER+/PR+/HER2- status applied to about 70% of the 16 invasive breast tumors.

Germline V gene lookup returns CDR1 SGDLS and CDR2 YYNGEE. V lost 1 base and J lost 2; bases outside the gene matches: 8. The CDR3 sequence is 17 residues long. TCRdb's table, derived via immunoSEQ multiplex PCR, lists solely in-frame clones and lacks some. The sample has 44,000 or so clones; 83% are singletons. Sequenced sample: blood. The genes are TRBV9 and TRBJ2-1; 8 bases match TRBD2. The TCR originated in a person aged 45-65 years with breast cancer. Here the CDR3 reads CASSVTYGTRAYNEQFF. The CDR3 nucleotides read TGTGCCAGCAGCGTAACTTACGGGACTAGAGCCTACAATGAGCAGTTCTTC.